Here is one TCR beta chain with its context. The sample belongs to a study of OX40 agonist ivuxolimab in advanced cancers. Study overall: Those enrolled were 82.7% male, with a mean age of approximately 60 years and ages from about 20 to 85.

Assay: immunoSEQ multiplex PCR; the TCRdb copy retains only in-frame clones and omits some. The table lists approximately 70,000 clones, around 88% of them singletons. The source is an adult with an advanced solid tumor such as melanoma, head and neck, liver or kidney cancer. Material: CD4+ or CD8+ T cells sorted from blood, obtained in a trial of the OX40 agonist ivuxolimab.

CDR3 DNA: TGCGCCAGCAGCCGGGACAGGAACATTGGCTACACCTTC. Protein: CASSRDRNIGYTF. The J gene is TRBJ1-2, the V gene TRBV5-1; TRBD1 matches 8 bases. This CDR3 has 13 residues. Trimming took 4 bases from V and 7 from J; bases not matched to a gene: 6. Germline lookup yields CDR1 SGHRS and CDR2 YFSETQ.